This entry lists 15 T cell receptor beta chains sequenced from one sample in a study of T cell responses to AZD1222 COVID-19 vaccine. The method was immunoSEQ multiplex PCR; TCRdb's version includes in-frame clones alone and lacks a portion of them. The sample includes roughly 90,000 clones, approximately 89% of them seen just once. Sequencing used peripheral blood, obtained 28 days after the second AZD1222 dose. Every receptor here comes from an adult who received the AZD1222 COVID-19 vaccine.

This clone was detected a few times. This chain uses TRBV6-5 with TRBJ1-1, with D unresolved. Looked up from germline, CDR1 is MNHEY and CDR2 is SVGAGI. The ends were cut back, 0 bases at V and 8 bases at J, with 13 bases in the middle. This CDR3 is built from 14 residues. CDR3: CASSYSTWVQEAFF. The CDR3 DNA reads TGTGCCAGCAGTTACTCTACTTGGGTTCAAGAAGCTTTCTTT.

This sequence joins TRBV10-1 and TRBJ2-1, with D perhaps TRBD1 (5 bases). This CDR3 is built from 15 residues. The ends were cut back, 2 bases at V and 5 bases at J, with 13 bases in the middle. Germline CDR1 reads WNHNN; CDR2 reads SYGVQD (reference sequence). CDR3 amino acids: CASSERLDTNNEQFF. CDR3 nucleotides: TGCGCCAGCAGTGAGCGGCTGGACACTAACAATGAGCAGTTCTTC.

The rearrangement joins TRBV4-1 to TRBJ2-7; D is perhaps TRBD2 (6 bases). V was clipped by 5 bases and J by 0 bases, with 17 bases between them. The germline CDR1 and CDR2 sequences are MGHRA and YSYEKL. The CDR3 spans 16 residues. The CDR3 DNA reads as TGCGCCAGCAGCAAAAGTGAGGACTACGACTCCTACGAGCAGTACGTC. This gives the protein CASSKSEDYDSYEQYV.

This clone was seen only once. This chain connects TRBV15 to TRBJ1-4; possibly TRBD1 for D (6 bases). CDR3 length: 15 amino acids. The ends were cut back, 2 bases at V and 7 bases at J, with 14 bases in the middle. Germline-derived CDR1 and CDR2 are LNHNV and YYDKDF (reference sequence). The CDR3 DNA reads TGTGCCACCAGCAGACCCAGGGGCGAGGTTGAAAAACTGTTTTTT. It encodes CATSRPRGEVEKLFF.

CDR3: CASSLARGSSYNEQFF. CDR3 nucleotides: TGCGCCAGCAGCTTGGCTCGCGGTAGCTCCTACAATGAGCAGTTCTTC. V usage is TRBV5-1 and J usage is TRBJ2-1; D is unresolved. The ends were cut back, 0 bases at V and 0 bases at J, with 10 bases in the middle. This CDR3 contains 16 residues. Looked up from germline, CDR1 is SGHRS and CDR2 is YFSETQ.

This clone was observed a single time. This chain uses TRBV2 with TRBJ1-1, with D tentatively TRBD1 (6 bases). CDR1 is SNHLY, CDR2 FYNNEI, per germline. CDR3 size: 15 residues. V was cut by 7 bases and J by 1 base, with 16 bases left in between. For the CDR3, the DNA is TGTGCCAGCATACTCCAGACAGGAGAGAACACTGAAGCTTTCTTT. This translates into CASILQTGENTEAFF. Looking up the rest from reference TRBV2 and TRBJ1-1 gives the full variable domain: EPEVTQTPSHQVTQMGQEVILRCVPISNHLYFYWYRQILGQKVEFLVSFYNNEISEKSEIFDDQFSVERPDGSNFTLKIRSTKLEDSAMYFCASILQTGENTEAFFGQGTRLTVV.

As regards this clone: Germline is not matched at one junction end, which may reflect a read error. The V gene is TRBV25-1, the J gene TRBJ2-5, with D possibly being TRBD1 or TRBD2 (6 bases each). The CDR3 spans 14 residues. Germline V gene lookup returns CDR1 MGHDK and CDR2 SYGVNS. CDR3 coding DNA: TGTGCCAGCAGTGAGGGACGGGGGCAAGAGGCCCAGTACTTC. Its translation: CASSEGRGQEAQYF.

This chain joins TRBV5-8 and TRBJ1-2; D may be TRBD1 (6 bases). Germline loops: CDR1 SGHTS, CDR2 YDEGEE. This CDR3 has 15 residues. V lost 5 bases, J lost 4 bases, and 18 bases lay in between. The CDR3 DNA follows: TGTGCCAGCAGGTTTACAGGGATCGCAGCCTATGGCTACACCTTC. Protein product: CASRFTGIAAYGYTF. The full variable domain, its missing parts supplied by reference TRBV5-8 and TRBJ1-2, is EAGVTQSPTHLIKTRGQQATLRCSPISGHTSVYWYQQALGLGLQFLLWYDEGEERNRGNFPPRFSGRQFPNYSSELNVNALELEDSALYLCASRFTGIAAYGYTFGSGTRLTVV.

This chain uses TRBV6-5 with TRBJ2-7; TRBD1 matches at 7 bases. V lost 2 bases and J lost 1; bases outside the gene matches: 2. The CDR3 spans 14 residues. The V gene's germline CDR1 is MNHEY and CDR2 SVGAGI. CDR3 protein: CASSYARGSYEQYF. CDR3 bases: TGTGCCAGCAGTTACGCCAGGGGGTCCTACGAGCAGTACTTC.

This clone was seen a handful of times. The J gene is TRBJ1-2, the V gene TRBV30; the D is unclear. Germline V gives CDR1 GTSNPN, CDR2 SVGIG (reference sequence). CDR3 length equals 14 residues. The ends were cut back, 3 bases at V and 3 bases at J, with 14 bases in the middle. CDR3 sequence reads: CAWRVLEGDYGYTF. CDR3 in DNA: TGTGCCTGGAGGGTCCTGGAGGGCGACTATGGCTACACCTTC.

The chain uses TRBV19 and TRBJ2-5, with D possibly being TRBD1 (5 bases). Trimming removed 8 bases from V and 2 bases from J, with 18 bases in between. CDR1 is LNHDA, CDR2 SQIVND, per germline (reference sequence). The CDR3 loop spans 15 amino acids. The CDR3 DNA follows: TGTGCCAGTTCAGGGAAAGGGAAAATTCAAGAGACCCAGTACTTC. Protein sequence: CASSGKGKIQETQYF.

The chain is built from TRBV4-1 and TRBJ1-1, with a tentative D call TRBD1 (5 bases). CDR3 length: 13 residues. Germline V gives CDR1 MGHRA, CDR2 YSYEKL. The V gene lost 1 base and the J gene lost 8 bases, with 11 bases spanning the gap. CDR3 coding DNA: TGCGCCAGCAGCCAAGCCCAGGGAGGGGAAGCTTTCTTT. The encoded protein is CASSQAQGGEAFF.

The sample holds one count of this clone. V usage is TRBV5-1 and J usage is TRBJ1-2; weak D call: TRBD1 (5 bases). Germline CDR1 SGHRS, CDR2 YFSETQ. The germline V and J ends were trimmed by 4 bases and 4 bases, with 14 bases remaining between them. This CDR3 has 14 residues. The DNA of the CDR3 is TGCGCCAGCAGCCCCCCCGGCGGGGGCTATGGCTACACCTTC. Translation gives CASSPPGGGYGYTF.

This chain connects TRBV6-2 or TRBV6-3 to TRBJ1-5; weak D call: TRBD1 (5 bases). The CDR3 extends over 13 amino acids. Germline CDR1 and CDR2: MNHEY and SVGEGT. V was cut by 5 bases and J by 2 bases, with 7 bases left in between. The CDR3 coding sequence is TGTGCCAGCAGTGGGGGGGGCAATCAGCCCCAGCATTTT. This codes for CASSGGGNQPQHF.

The chain links TRBV25-1 to TRBJ2-3; 13 bases line up with TRBD2. Germline CDR1 MGHDK, CDR2 SYGVNS. V was pared by 7 bases and J by 0 bases, with 7 bases of the junction left unmatched. CDR3 length equals 17 residues. Here the CDR3 DNA reads TGTGCCAGCAAGACTAGCGGGGGGAGAACAAGCACAGATACGCAGTATTTT. It is translated as CASKTSGGRTSTDTQYF.